This T cell receptor (beta chain) was captured by sequencing in a study of T cells after yellow fever vaccination. Germline lookup yields CDR1 MNHEY and CDR2 SMNVEV (reference sequence). This CDR3 region has 12 residues. Trimming removed 0 bases at V and 9 bases at J, with 7 bases between. TCRdb fed the 5' RACE reads into MiXCR, producing one record per CDR3 protein. Among more than 300,000 distinct CDR3 sequences listed, around 7% were seen once. The origin of this receptor is a man younger than 35 who received the YFV17D yellow fever vaccine. The J gene is TRBJ2-3, the V gene TRBV27; no clear D. The sample consisted of PBMCs, taken around 45 days after the first yellow fever vaccination. CDR3 protein: CASSLSGGTQYF. The CDR3 DNA reads TGTGCCAGCAGTTTATCAGGCGGAACGCAGTATTTT.